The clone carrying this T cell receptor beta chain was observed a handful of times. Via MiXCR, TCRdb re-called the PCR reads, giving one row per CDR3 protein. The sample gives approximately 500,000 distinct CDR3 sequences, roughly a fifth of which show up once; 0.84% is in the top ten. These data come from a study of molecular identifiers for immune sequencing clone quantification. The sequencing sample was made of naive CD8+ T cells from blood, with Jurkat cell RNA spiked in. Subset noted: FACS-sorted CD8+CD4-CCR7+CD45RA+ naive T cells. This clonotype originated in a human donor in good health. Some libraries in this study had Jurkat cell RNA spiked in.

CDR3 DNA: TGCAGTGCTATGACTAGCGGGGGCCGAAACACCGGGGAGCTGTTTTTT. The encoded protein is CSAMTSGGRNTGELFF. V gene TRBV20-1 combines with J gene TRBJ2-2; 12 bases map to TRBD2. The CDR3 totals 16 residues. The V segment lost 4 bases and the J segment 2 bases; nucleotides outside the gene matches: 5. CDR1 and CDR2 (germline): DFQATT, SNEGSKA (reference sequence).